The text below deals with one T cell receptor beta chain. Its antigen is not known. This CDR3 is built from 14 residues. Germline V gene data show CDR1 as GTSNPN and CDR2 as SVGIG (reference sequence). Deletions cut 2 bases from V and 4 bases from J, with 14 bases between. The data belong to a study of response to subunit inactivated influenza vaccine. Study observations and caveats: Seasonal influenza vaccination, on each occasion, was suggested by the authors to recruit few new T cells.

TCRdb independently ran MiXCR on the RT-PCR reads; one entry per CDR3 protein. The sample contains 300,000 to 350,000 distinct CDR3 sequences, approximately 23% of which appear only once. This receptor was obtained from a man aged 50 to 69 who received an inactivated influenza vaccine. V usage is TRBV30 and J usage is TRBJ1-1; possible D gene TRBD1, 5 bases. The sequencing used PBMCs from blood, collected about 20 months after vaccination. The CDR3 nucleotides are TGTGCCTGGAGTCTCAACGGGGGGAGCACTGAAGCTTTCTTT. This gives the protein CAWSLNGGSTEAFF.